These 27 T cell receptor beta chains were all obtained from the same sample, sequenced in a study of HIV-infected patients and healthy controls. cDNA was made from about 500 ng RNA using alpha and beta constant primers. Using multiplexing indices, alpha and beta chain libraries were generated apart by chain-specific third strand synthesis. Via MiXCR, TCRdb re-called the 5' RACE reads, giving one row per CDR3 protein. The sample consists of more than 15,000 distinct CDR3 sequences, approximately 9.5% of them appearing once. All unsorted peripheral T cells were captured because whole blood was used without fractionation. The material sequenced was blood. These TCRs come from an adult in good health.

By sample fraction, this clonotype is medium-sized. V gene TRBV6-2 or TRBV6-3 combines with J gene TRBJ2-6; 10 nucleotides agree with TRBD1. The CDR3 spans 19 residues. V shed 2 bases and J 2 bases; nucleotides not matched to a gene: 9. CDR1 and CDR2 from the germline V gene are MNHEY and SVGEGT. The CDR3 loop reads CASSYRRTGGEPGANVLTF. The CDR3 DNA sequence: TGTGCCAGCAGTTACAGGAGGACAGGGGGTGAGCCTGGGGCCAACGTCCTGACTTTC.

This clonotype was seen repeatedly, ten times or more. This chain connects TRBV20-1 to TRBJ2-1; tentatively, D is TRBD1 (5 bases). CDR3 length: 15 amino acids. V lost 5 bases, J lost 5 bases, and 19 bases lay in between. Germline V gene data show CDR1 as DFQATT and CDR2 as SNEGSKA (reference sequence). CDR3 sequence reads: CSAPSNRGGNNEQFF. The DNA for the CDR3 is TGCAGTGCTCCCTCCAATAGGGGCGGAAACAATGAGCAGTTCTTC.

This clonotype was picked up many times. The chain combines TRBV5-1 with TRBJ2-1; D is uncertain. The length of the CDR3 is 17 residues. Trimming stripped 1 base from V and 0 bases from J, with 14 bases between. In germline, CDR1 is SGHRS, CDR2 YFSETQ. CDR3 nucleotides: TGCGCCAGCAGCTTGTTTTGGCGCCCAAGCTCCTACAATGAGCAGTTCTTC. Translation gives CASSLFWRPSSYNEQFF. The full variable domain, completed using reference TRBV5-1 and TRBJ2-1, is KAGVTQTPRYLIKTRGQQVTLSCSPISGHRSVSWYQQTPGQGLQFLFEYFSETQRNKGNFPGRFSGRQFSNSRSEMNVSTLELGDSALYLCASSLFWRPSSYNEQFFGPGTRLTVL.

In its sample, this clonotype ranks as medium-sized. V is TRBV15 and J is TRBJ2-3; 10 positions agree with TRBD2. Germline trimming cut 9 bases from V and 4 bases from J; bases unmatched to any gene: 7. The CDR3 sequence is 14 residues long. Germline V gene sequence: CDR1 LNHNV, CDR2 YYDKDF (reference sequence). The CDR3 sequence: CATSGTSGADTQYF. The CDR3 DNA is TGTGCCACAAGCGGAACTAGCGGGGCAGATACGCAGTATTTT.

This clonotype was seen repeatedly, ten times or more. CDR3 protein: CASTPLGYGYTF. In DNA form, the CDR3 reads TGTGCCAGTACCCCGTTAGGGTATGGCTACACCTTC. This chain joins TRBV19 and TRBJ1-2; D gene unclear. V lost 7 bases and J 5 bases, leaving 11 bases between the germline ends. CDR3 length equals 12 residues. The germline V gene has CDR1 LNHDA and CDR2 SQIVND (reference sequence).

The sample holds many counts of this clonotype. The CDR3 sequence is CASSLLPKYEQFF. The CDR3 nucleotides read TGTGCCAGCAGCTTACTCCCAAAATATGAGCAGTTCTTC. The chain carries TRBV7-3 and TRBJ2-1; D gene uncertain. Between the trimmed V and J ends, which lost 2 bases and 8 bases, there was a span of 10 bases. In germline, CDR1 is SGHTA, CDR2 FQGTGA. The CDR3 runs to 13 residues. Full variable domain (outside the CDR3, taken from reference TRBV7-3 and TRBJ2-1): GAGVSQTPSNKVTEKGKYVELRCDPISGHTALYWYRQSLGQGPEFLIYFQGTGAADDSGLPNDRFFAVRPEGSVSTLKIQRTERGDSAVYLCASSLLPKYEQFFGPGTRLTVL.

This clonotype was counted many times. The genes are TRBV24-1 and TRBJ1-1; weak D call: TRBD1 (5 bases). Germline V gene sequence: CDR1 KGHDR, CDR2 SFDVKD. This CDR3 spans 13 amino acids. V lost 4 bases and J 5 bases, leaving 10 bases between the germline ends. As DNA, the CDR3 is TGTGCCACCAGTGACCTTGGGGGGACTGAAGCTTTCTTT. Amino acid sequence: CATSDLGGTEAFF.

This clonotype was seen many times. This chain joins TRBV11-2 and TRBJ1-1; perhaps TRBD1 as D (5 bases). The CDR3 sequence is 16 residues long. CDR1 is SGHAT, CDR2 FQNNGV, per germline. Trimming shortened V by 4 bases and J by 4 bases, and 19 bases separated the two germline ends. CDR3 region: CASSSLRQLVGTEAFF. CDR3 DNA sequence: TGTGCCAGCAGCTCCCTCCGACAGTTAGTGGGCACTGAAGCTTTCTTT. The full variable domain, in which reference TRBV11-2 and TRBJ1-1 provide the parts outside the CDR3, is EAGVAQSPRYKIIEKRQSVAFWCNPISGHATLYWYQQILGQGPKLLIQFQNNGVVDDSQLPKDRFSAERLKGVDSTLKIQPAKLEDSAVYLCASSSLRQLVGTEAFFGQGTRLTVV.

This clonotype has at least ten counts. CDR3: CASSYYYPGRGNEQFF. The CDR3 DNA follows: TGTGCCAGCAGCTACTATTACCCGGGAAGAGGTAATGAGCAGTTCTTC. The rearrangement joins TRBV3-1 to TRBJ2-1; D might be TRBD2 (5 bases). CDR1 and CDR2 from the germline V gene are LGHDT and YNNKEL (reference sequence). This CDR3 has 16 amino acids. The ends were cut back, 5 bases at V and 7 bases at J, with 21 bases in the middle.

This clonotype appeared a few times. The chain couples TRBV20-1 to TRBJ1-3, with unresolved D. There are 13 residues in the CDR3. Germline V CDR1 and CDR2: DFQATT, SNEGSKA (reference sequence). V was clipped by 2 bases and J by 5 bases, with 10 bases between them. DNA of the CDR3: TGCAGTGCTAGACTCCGGGGTCGAAACACCATATATTTT. Residues: CSARLRGRNTIYF.

This clonotype is judged medium-sized (0.01 to 0.1%). V is TRBV9 and J is TRBJ2-1, with TRBD2 matching 11 bases. J was trimmed by 6 bases and V by 4 bases; bases with no gene match: 6. This CDR3 comprises 15 residues. Germline assignment: CDR1 SGDLS and CDR2 YYNGEE. The CDR3 reads CASSRTSGRTNEQFF. In nucleotides, the CDR3 is TGTGCCAGCAGCCGTACTAGCGGGAGAACCAATGAGCAGTTCTTC.

This clonotype was observed at least ten times. The rearrangement joins TRBV12-3 or TRBV12-4 to TRBJ2-7; possibly TRBD1 for D (6 bases). V gave up 6 bases and J gave up 6 bases, with 9 bases separating them. The CDR3 runs 11 residues. Here the CDR3 DNA reads TGTGCCAGCAGGGGACAACGCGAGCAGTACTTC. This translates into CASRGQREQYF.

This clonotype was recorded at least ten times. The CDR3 coding sequence is TGCAGTGCTAGCGGGGGGAGAGGCGGGGATCAGCCCCAGCATTTT. It specifies CSASGGRGGDQPQHF. The rearrangement uses TRBV20-1 and TRBJ1-5, with a tentative D call TRBD1 (5 bases). The CDR3 covers 15 residues. Germline V gene sequence: CDR1 DFQATT, CDR2 SNEGSKA (reference sequence). Between the trimmed V and J ends, which lost 3 bases and 5 bases, there was a span of 17 bases.

This clonotype was found many times. The genes are TRBV19 and TRBJ2-2; 12 bases are a match to TRBD1. Germline V gene data show CDR1 as LNHDA and CDR2 as SQIVND (reference sequence). The CDR3 has 19 residues. J was trimmed by 5 bases and V by 3 bases; bases with no gene match: 13. Here the CDR3 DNA reads TGTGCCAGTAGTATTAATTGGGACAGGGGGCTTCCTGAAACCGGGGAGCTGTTTTTT. Amino acids: CASSINWDRGLPETGELFF.

There are many counts of this clonotype. The chain recombines TRBV27 with TRBJ2-1; D uncertain. V lost 0 bases and J lost 4, with 13 bases in between. This CDR3 comprises 16 residues. CDR1 is MNHEY, CDR2 SMNVEV, per germline (reference sequence). The CDR3 loop reads CASSLSAEGEYNEQFF. CDR3 nucleotide sequence: TGTGCCAGCAGTTTATCGGCCGAAGGAGAATACAATGAGCAGTTCTTC.

This clonotype was recorded many times. The chain links TRBV2 to TRBJ2-7; 7 nucleotides line up with TRBD1. The CDR3 spans 12 residues. Germline trimming cut 6 bases from V and 6 bases from J; bases unmatched to any gene: 5. Germline CDR1 is SNHLY and CDR2 is FYNNEI. CDR3 sequence reads: CASSGDRAEQYF. DNA for the CDR3: TGTGCCAGCAGCGGAGACAGGGCCGAGCAGTACTTC.

In this sample, this clonotype turned up many times. The gene calls are TRBV2 and TRBJ2-3; 7 bases fit TRBD1. V was pared by 5 bases and J by 1 base, with 3 bases of the junction left unmatched. CDR3 length: 14 amino acids. From germline, CDR1 is SNHLY and CDR2 FYNNEI. The CDR3 coding sequence is TGTGCCAGCAGTTTGGACAGGCGCACAGATACGCAGTATTTT. Translated: CASSLDRRTDTQYF.

This clonotype was observed many times. This chain uses TRBV5-1 with TRBJ2-3, with D perhaps TRBD2 (6 bases). The CDR3 is 14 residues long. The ends were cut back, 1 base at V and 4 bases at J, with 10 bases in the middle. Germline V lookup: CDR1 SGHRS, CDR2 YFSETQ. CDR3 nucleotides: TGCGCCAGCAGCTTGTTGGGGGACTCAGATACGCAGTATTTT. Translated, it gives CASSLLGDSDTQYF.

This clonotype was seen only a few times. The rearrangement uses TRBV12-3 or TRBV12-4 and TRBJ1-5; D gene uncertain. The CDR3 consists of 13 residues. The V gene lost 5 bases and the J gene lost 6 bases, with 11 bases spanning the gap. CDR3 in DNA: TGTGCCAGCAGTCTGGAACAATTTCAGCCCCAGCATTTT. It codes for CASSLEQFQPQHF.

This clonotype was counted ten times or more. The chain joins TRBV3-1 to TRBJ1-2; D gene uncertain. This CDR3 is built from 12 residues. V was pared by 6 bases and J by 0 bases, with 5 bases between. Germline loops: CDR1 LGHDT, CDR2 YNNKEL (reference sequence). CDR3 DNA: TGTGCCAGCAGTCTAACTAACTATGGCTACACCTTC. This codes for CASSLTNYGYTF.

This clonotype was counted ten times or more. CDR3 residues: CASSQAQADTQYF. DNA of the CDR3: TGTGCCAGCAGCCAAGCCCAGGCAGATACGCAGTATTTT. The chain employs TRBV14 and TRBJ2-3; D is unresolved. V lost 1 base and J 4 bases, leaving 6 bases between the germline ends. The CDR3 is 13 residues long. Germline CDR1 reads SGHDN; CDR2 reads FVKESK.

This clonotype has at least ten counts. This chain uses TRBV28 with TRBJ2-7; the D is unclear. V was shortened by 1 base and J by 4 bases, with 14 bases between the two germline ends. The CDR3 length is 15 residues. Germline CDR1 reads MDHEN; CDR2 reads SYDVKM. CDR3 residues: CASSLSGLPPYEQYF. The CDR3 DNA reads TGTGCCAGCAGTTTATCGGGCCTACCACCTTACGAGCAGTACTTC.

This clonotype was picked up many times. The V call is TRBV4-1, the J call TRBJ2-2; D gene ambiguous. This CDR3 has 17 amino acids. Trimming left V 1 base short and J 5 bases short, with 17 bases between. Germline CDR1 MGHRA, CDR2 YSYEKL. CDR3 residues: CASSQGAHSRETGELFF. DNA of the CDR3: TGCGCCAGCAGCCAAGGGGCGCACTCTAGAGAAACCGGGGAGCTGTTTTTT.

In its sample, this clonotype ranks as medium-sized. CDR3 coding DNA: TGTGCCACCAGCAGAGATCCCGGCTCAGGCACAGATACGCAGTATTTT. Protein: CATSRDPGSGTDTQYF. The chain couples TRBV15 to TRBJ2-3; D not certain. CDR1 and CDR2 from the germline V gene are LNHNV and YYDKDF (reference sequence). Trimming removed 0 bases at V and 1 base at J, with 11 bases between. CDR3 length equals 16 residues.

With regard to this clonotype: This clone may be a read error of a much larger clone one base away. The V and J genes are TRBV6-5 and TRBJ1-2; D gene ambiguous. The germline CDR1 and CDR2 sequences are MNHEY and SVGAGI. V lost 0 bases to trimming and J lost 1 base, with 18 bases between them. There are 18 residues in the CDR3. This CDR3 is CASSYSKTGGHNNYGYTF. The CDR3 nucleotides are TGTGCCAGCAGTTACTCGAAAACCGGTGGTCATAATAACTATGGCTACACCTTC.

This chain links TRBV5-4 with TRBJ2-7; TRBD1 might be the D (5 bases). The germline CDR1 and CDR2 sequences are SGHNT and YYREEE (reference sequence). Between the trimmed V and J ends, which lost 4 bases and 3 bases, there was a span of 20 bases. CDR3 length: 16 residues. The CDR3 spells CASSPPGPLSVYEQYF. The CDR3 DNA reads as TGTGCCAGCAGCCCTCCAGGGCCCTTATCCGTCTACGAGCAGTACTTC.

This clonotype appeared many times. The gene calls are TRBV10-3 and TRBJ2-1; 9 bases map to TRBD2. The junction had 5 bases not matched to a gene; V was cut back by 8 bases and J by 0 bases. Germline V gene lookup returns CDR1 ENHRY and CDR2 SYGVKD. CDR3 size: 15 residues. CDR3 protein: CAIQDSGSSYNEQFF. The CDR3 region has the DNA TGTGCCATCCAAGATAGCGGGAGCTCCTACAATGAGCAGTTCTTC.